Following are 20 T cell receptor beta chains from one sample sequenced in a study of T cells in localized non-small cell lung cancer. Sequenced by immunoSEQ multiplex PCR; TCRdb stores in-frame clones only, minus some. The table shows 33,000 or so clones, with roughly four fifths occurring only once. Here the sequenced sample was peripheral blood, taken before any cancer treatment. The receptors here all came from a male donor at least 60 years old with stage III squamous cell lung carcinoma.

The CDR3 is CASSVGAGTNTGELFF. The DNA for the CDR3 is TGTGCCAGCAGCGTCGGGGCGGGGACGAACACCGGGGAGCTGTTTTTT. The chain uses TRBV9 and TRBJ2-2, with D possibly matching TRBD2 (6 bases). The CDR3 is made up of 16 amino acids. V lost 2 bases and J 0 bases, leaving 11 bases between the germline ends. Looked up from germline, CDR1 is SGDLS and CDR2 is YYNGEE.

This chain connects TRBV19 to TRBJ2-1, with 9 bases fitting TRBD2. Germline V gene sequence: CDR1 LNHDA, CDR2 SQIVND (reference sequence). J was trimmed by 5 bases and V by 5 bases; bases with no gene match: 13. The CDR3 has 17 residues. The CDR3 reads CASSAFHSGSLHNEQFF. DNA for the CDR3: TGTGCCAGTAGTGCCTTCCATAGCGGGAGTCTCCACAATGAGCAGTTCTTC.

The chain carries TRBV5-5 and TRBJ1-5; D is uncertain. The V and J ends lost 0 bases and 1 base respectively, with 5 bases between them. The CDR3 covers 14 residues. The germline gives CDR1 SGHKS, CDR2 YYEKEE (reference sequence). CDR3 sequence (DNA): TGTGCCAGCAGCTTGGGGGGAAGCAATCAGCCCCAGCATTTT. Protein sequence: CASSLGGSNQPQHF.

The sample holds a few counts of this clone. V and J are TRBV5-4 and TRBJ2-7; 7 nucleotides match TRBD2. Germline lookup yields CDR1 SGHNT and CDR2 YYREEE (reference sequence). The CDR3 extends over 14 amino acids. With 0 bases clipped from V and 4 bases from J, the junction kept 4 bases outside the gene matches. The CDR3 DNA reads TGTGCCAGCAGCTTGGCAGGGAGGGGTTACGAGCAGTACTTC. Translating gives CASSLAGRGYEQYF. Complete variable domain (other parts from reference TRBV5-4 and TRBJ2-7): ETGVTQSPTHLIKTRGQQVTLRCSSQSGHNTVSWYQQALGQGPQFIFQYYREEENGRGNFPPRFSGLQFPNYSSELNVNALELDDSALYLCASSLAGRGYEQYFGPGTRLTVT.

V and J are TRBV10-1 and TRBJ1-3, with D unresolved. Germline V gene sequence: CDR1 WNHNN, CDR2 SYGVQD (reference sequence). V dropped 2 bases and J dropped 3 bases, with 2 bases sitting between them. CDR3 length: 12 amino acids. Here the CDR3 reads CASSESGNTIYF. CDR3 nucleotides: TGCGCCAGCAGTGAGAGTGGAAACACCATATATTTT.

The CDR3 here is CASSLALRGIANEKLFF. CDR3 DNA: TGTGCCAGCAGCTTAGCGCTGAGGGGCATTGCTAATGAAAAACTGTTTTTT. This chain links TRBV7-9 with TRBJ1-4, with D maybe TRBD1 (5 bases). This CDR3 contains 17 residues. CDR1 is SEHNR and CDR2 is FQNEAQ in the germline V gene (reference sequence). Trimming pared 0 bases from V and 3 bases from J, leaving 14 bases between.

The CDR3 DNA reads TGCGCCAGCAGCTTCTTTTCTAGCGGGAACAGCGAGCAGTACTTC. Residues: CASSFFSSGNSEQYF. This chain uses TRBV5-1 with TRBJ2-7; 9 bases line up with TRBD2. V lost 2 bases and J lost 6; bases outside the gene matches: 9. The CDR3 spans 15 residues. The germline CDR1 and CDR2 sequences are SGHRS and YFSETQ.

The chain carries TRBV19 and TRBJ2-1; TRBD1 aligns across 11 bases. Per germline, CDR1 LNHDA and CDR2 SQIVND (reference sequence). The CDR3 consists of 15 residues. V lost 8 bases, J lost 5 bases, and 8 bases stayed unmatched. CDR3 protein: CASCTGQGVNNEQFF. The CDR3 DNA reads TGTGCCAGTTGTACGGGACAGGGGGTAAACAATGAGCAGTTCTTC.

This clone was detected a few times. For the CDR3, the DNA is TGTGCCAGCAGCTCCCCCGGGGAGAACACTGAAGCTTTCTTT. Translation: CASSSPGENTEAFF. The chain uses TRBV5-4 and TRBJ1-1; no clear D. The CDR3 is made up of 14 amino acids. Germline CDR1 and CDR2: SGHNT and YYREEE (reference sequence). V was pared by 3 bases and J by 1 base, with 10 bases between.

The chain uses TRBV6-1 and TRBJ2-5, with TRBD2 matching over 10 bases. Germline V gene lookup returns CDR1 MNHNS and CDR2 SASEGT. The CDR3 spans 15 residues. J gave up 9 bases and V 0 bases, and 7 bases lay outside the gene matches. CDR3 in DNA: TGTGCCAGCAGTGAAGCAAGCGGGGGGGCCTCGGCCCAGTACTTC. The encoded protein is CASSEASGGASAQYF.

This clone showed up just once. The chain is built from TRBV27 and TRBJ2-6; D not resolved. CDR1 and CDR2 (germline): MNHEY, SMNVEV (reference sequence). The CDR3 is 17 residues long. Trimming shortened V by 3 bases and J by 1 base, and 13 bases separated the two germline ends. The CDR3 spells CASSFRQLRSGANVLTF. The CDR3 bases are TGTGCCAGCAGTTTCCGGCAGCTTCGTTCTGGGGCCAACGTCCTGACTTTC.

J is TRBJ1-3 and V is TRBV30; D gene unclear. Trimming took off 3 bases at V and 2 bases at J, with 11 bases between the two ends. The CDR3 sequence is 14 residues long. Germline V gene sequence: CDR1 GTSNPN, CDR2 SVGIG (reference sequence). In DNA, the CDR3 is TGTGCCTGGAGCCCCACAATAACTGGAAACACCATATATTTT. The encoded protein is CAWSPTITGNTIYF.

The rearrangement joins TRBV11-1 to TRBJ2-5; D is possibly TRBD1 (6 bases). The CDR3 consists of 14 residues. Trimming left V 2 bases short and J 1 base short, with 8 bases between. The germline V gene encodes CDR1 SGHAT and CDR2 FQDESV (reference sequence). The CDR3 nucleotides are TGTGCCAGCAGCTTAAACAGGGTCCAAGAGACCCAGTACTTC. Amino acids: CASSLNRVQETQYF.

The rearrangement uses TRBV27 and TRBJ2-7; TRBD2 matches at 13 bases. Germline V CDR1 and CDR2: MNHEY, SMNVEV (reference sequence). The CDR3 is made up of 16 amino acids. After removal of 6 bases from V and 1 base from J, the junction contained 6 bases not matched to a gene. The CDR3 loop reads CASSGLAGAQSYEQYF. The CDR3 DNA is TGTGCCAGCAGCGGACTAGCGGGAGCCCAATCCTACGAGCAGTACTTC.

The gene calls are TRBV7-9 and TRBJ2-2; D possibly matches TRBD1 or TRBD2 (5 bases each). With 1 base removed from V and 6 bases from J, the gap between germline ends came to 9 bases. Per the germline V gene, CDR1 is SEHNR and CDR2 is FQNEAQ (reference sequence). The CDR3 sequence is 14 residues long. DNA of the CDR3: TGTGCCAGCAGCTTAGAGGGACGCGCCGGGGAGCTGTTTTTT. Translating gives CASSLEGRAGELFF.

This clone was counted a few times. The V and J genes are TRBV6-6 and TRBJ2-5; 7 positions agree with TRBD1. CDR3 length: 14 residues. The V gene's germline CDR1 is MNHNY and CDR2 SVGAGI (reference sequence). J lost 2 bases, V lost 4 bases, and 4 bases had no gene match. The CDR3 is CASSLPGQQETQYF. CDR3 in DNA: TGTGCCAGCAGTTTGCCGGGACAGCAAGAGACCCAGTACTTC.

V and J are TRBV5-6 and TRBJ2-7; tentatively, D is TRBD1 (6 bases). The CDR3 consists of 17 residues. The germline V gene encodes CDR1 SGHDT and CDR2 YYEEEE. V lost 3 bases and J lost 4, with 23 bases in between. The DNA for the CDR3 is TGTGCCAGCAGCTCGAGGGGGTTGGGGGCGCTTAGGTACGAGCAGTACTTC. Translating it yields CASSSRGLGALRYEQYF.

Here the CDR3 DNA reads TGCGCCAGCAGCACCTTGTCCGCAACTAATGAAAAACTGTTTTTT. Amino acids: CASSTLSATNEKLFF. The chain has TRBV5-1 and TRBJ1-4; D is undetermined. Germline V CDR1 and CDR2: SGHRS, YFSETQ. CDR3 length: 15 residues. V lost 4 bases and J 0 bases, leaving 10 bases between the germline ends.

The V gene is TRBV7-9, the J gene TRBJ1-1; D call uncertain. CDR1 and CDR2 (germline): SEHNR, FQNEAQ (reference sequence). The CDR3 contains 11 residues. Trimming removed 5 bases from V and 6 bases from J, with 7 bases in between. CDR3 sequence: CASSPYSEAFF. CDR3 sequence (DNA): TGTGCCAGCAGCCCGTACTCTGAAGCTTTCTTT.

Note on this clone: Its ends do not fully match the called genes, so a read error is possible. The V and J genes are TRBV4-1 and TRBJ1-1, with a tentative D call TRBD1 (5 bases). Germline lookup yields CDR1 MGHRA and CDR2 YSYEKL. This CDR3 spans 14 amino acids. The CDR3 DNA reads TGCGCCAGCAGCCAGATGGCGTTGGGGACTGAAGCTCTCTTT. Translated: CASSQMALGTEALF.